This record covers a single T cell receptor beta chain. V dropped 7 bases and J dropped 4 bases, with 10 bases sitting between them. The CDR3 is 12 amino acids. CDR1 SNHLY and CDR2 FYNNEI come from the germline V gene. FACS enriched CD8+ TEMRA cells, while bulk CD8+ and CD4+ were negatively isolated. The sample originates from a study of CD8 T cells in Susac syndrome. The authors reverse transcribed roughly 0.5 to 1 ug RNA with random hexamers. TCRdb reprocessed the immunoSEQ multiplex PCR reads with MiXCR, giving one entry per CDR3 protein. The sample has just over 150,000 distinct CDR3 sequences; roughly 95% are singletons.

The chain uses TRBV2 and TRBJ1-2, with D maybe TRBD1 (5 bases). The source of this sequence is a human donor with Susac syndrome. The sequenced sample consisted of CD4+ T cells from PBMCs. CDR3 loop: CASNRDPYGYTF. The CDR3 bases are TGTGCCAGCAATCGGGACCCCTATGGCTACACCTTC.